This T cell receptor beta chain emerged from a study of a mutant IDH1 vaccine in newly diagnosed glioma. Study-wide results and limits: Pseudoprogression seemingly bore no relation to changes in top peripheral T cell clonotypes.

Method: immunoSEQ multiplex PCR; TCRdb's copy keeps in-frame clones and lacks some. The sample carries 15,000 or so clones, over 75% recorded once. Time point reported: baseline, week 1 (first vaccination visit). The treatment is: pre-vaccination baseline after standard-of-care therapy. Each of the donors came in with new WHO grade 3 or 4 astrocytomas that were IDH1-mutant and ATRX-lost. The CDR3 loop spans 15 amino acids. Germline V lookup: CDR1 WSHSY, CDR2 SAAADI. Trimming stripped 4 bases from V and 3 bases from J, with 13 bases between. In regard to this clone: Antigen unknown.

V is TRBV10-2 and J is TRBJ1-3; D is undetermined. Specimen: PBMCs, collected from a glioma patient treated with radiotherapy, temozolomide or both. This TCR was recovered from a woman in her forties with glioma. Some clones in this sample may be carry-over from other donors' samples. Here the CDR3 DNA reads TGCGCCAGCAGTGTCTCGGAGGGAGGTGGAAACACCATATATTTT. Its translation is CASSVSEGGGNTIYF.